A single sample gave rise to the 24 T cell receptor beta chains below, sequenced in a study of cytomegalovirus exposure and HLA in healthy donors. Both 60 Vbeta primers and 13 Jbeta primers went into the PCR. Clones were sequenced by immunoSEQ multiplex PCR, and TCRdb holds only the in-frame ones, with some missing. This table has 100,000 to 150,000 clones, roughly 84% appearing once. The source material was PBMCs. The source is a boy under 18 in good health and CMV-seronegative.

The rearrangement links TRBV9 to TRBJ2-3; D is undetermined. Trimming took off 2 bases at V and 4 bases at J, with 20 bases between the two ends. This CDR3 contains 17 residues. The germline V gene encodes CDR1 SGDLS and CDR2 YYNGEE. The CDR3 coding sequence is TGTGCCAGCAGCGTCTTTGGTATACCGGTAGTTGCAGATACGCAGTATTTT. Its translation: CASSVFGIPVVADTQYF.

This chain joins TRBV29-1 and TRBJ2-3; D is perhaps TRBD2 (6 bases). The CDR3 has 13 residues. The germline V gene encodes CDR1 SQVTM and CDR2 ANQGSEA. Trimming left V 6 bases short and J 2 bases short, with 12 bases between. DNA of the CDR3: TGCAGCGTCAGGACTATCATCACAGATACGCAGTATTTT. Protein: CSVRTIITDTQYF.

This chain joins TRBV9 and TRBJ1-1; 7 bases fit TRBD1. Germline V lookup: CDR1 SGDLS, CDR2 YYNGEE. V lost 8 bases and J lost 4; bases outside the gene matches: 8. The CDR3 extends over 13 amino acids. This CDR3 is CASQDRPGTEAFF. The DNA for the CDR3 is TGTGCCAGTCAGGACAGGCCGGGCACTGAAGCTTTCTTT.

The chain carries TRBV5-4 and TRBJ2-7; 8 bases match TRBD2. Germline V gene data show CDR1 as SGHNT and CDR2 as YYREEE (reference sequence). This CDR3 has 15 residues. Trimming cost V 3 bases and J 6 bases; bases outside gene matches: 11. The CDR3 DNA reads as TGTGCCAGCAGCTCGACTAAGCGGGGGACAAGCGAGCAGTACTTC. Protein product: CASSSTKRGTSEQYF.

The rearrangement links TRBV7-9 to TRBJ2-7, with D possibly being TRBD2 (5 bases). With 5 bases removed from V and 4 bases from J, the gap between germline ends came to 15 bases. CDR1 and CDR2 from the germline V gene are SEHNR and FQNEAQ (reference sequence). This CDR3 has 14 amino acids. The CDR3: CASSRTVASYEQYF. CDR3 sequence (DNA): TGTGCCAGCAGCAGGACTGTAGCGTCGTACGAGCAGTACTTC.

The V call is TRBV7-9, the J call TRBJ2-7; D is perhaps TRBD2 (6 bases). Germline CDR1 is SEHNR and CDR2 is FQNEAQ (reference sequence). The V gene lost 1 base and the J gene lost 4 bases, with 11 bases spanning the gap. The CDR3 has 14 amino acids. For the CDR3, the DNA is TGTGCCAGCAGCTTAGACCTGGGGGGATACGAGCAGTACTTC. This codes for CASSLDLGGYEQYF.

The J gene is TRBJ1-1, the V gene TRBV10-3; D may be TRBD1 (5 bases). Germline V gene sequence: CDR1 ENHRY, CDR2 SYGVKD. V lost 7 bases and J lost 0, with 9 bases in between. The CDR3 contains 13 residues. The CDR3 reads CAIMAGMNTEAFF. Here the CDR3 DNA reads TGTGCCATCATGGCAGGGATGAACACTGAAGCTTTCTTT.

This sequence joins TRBV19 and TRBJ2-6, with D hard to call. The length of the CDR3 is 16 residues. Between the trimmed V and J ends, which lost 5 bases and 0 bases, there was a span of 11 bases. From germline, CDR1 is LNHDA and CDR2 SQIVND (reference sequence). The CDR3 DNA reads TGTGCCAGTAGTCCAACGGTGCTCTCTGGGGCCAACGTCCTGACTTTC. Protein product: CASSPTVLSGANVLTF.

V is TRBV27 and J is TRBJ2-7; D possibly corresponds to TRBD2 (5 bases). The CDR3 extends over 14 amino acids. V lost 4 bases and J 7 bases, leaving 17 bases between the germline ends. Germline V gives CDR1 MNHEY, CDR2 SMNVEV (reference sequence). CDR3 sequence: CASSSPPGSGEQYF. The CDR3 DNA follows: TGTGCCAGCAGTTCCCCGCCGGGATCCGGGGAGCAGTACTTC.

This sequence joins TRBV6-1 and TRBJ1-1; 10 bases agree with TRBD1. V trimming: 6 bases; J trimming: 5 bases; junction bases outside the gene matches: 6. The length of the CDR3 is 14 residues. Germline loops: CDR1 MNHNS, CDR2 SASEGT. CDR3 sequence: CASRGQGRFTEAFF. The CDR3 bases are TGTGCCAGCAGGGGACAGGGGAGGTTTACTGAAGCTTTCTTT.

The chain couples TRBV27 to TRBJ1-2, with TRBD1 matching 8 bases. The length of the CDR3 is 15 residues. Germline V gene lookup returns CDR1 MNHEY and CDR2 SMNVEV (reference sequence). Unmatched junction bases numbered 3, after V lost 1 base and J lost 2 bases. CDR3 protein: CASSLYGQGNYGYTF. CDR3 DNA: TGTGCCAGCAGTTTATACGGACAGGGAAACTATGGCTACACCTTC.

V is TRBV5-1 and J is TRBJ2-7, with 9 bases lining up with TRBD1. CDR3 length: 14 residues. Germline CDR1 reads SGHRS; CDR2 reads YFSETQ. Unmatched junction bases numbered 8, after V lost 5 bases and J lost 5 bases. The CDR3 sequence is CASSGGTGNHEQYF. Here the CDR3 DNA reads TGCGCCAGCAGTGGAGGGACAGGGAACCACGAGCAGTACTTC.

The V call is TRBV29-1, the J call TRBJ2-3; D possibly corresponds to TRBD2 (6 bases). Germline loops: CDR1 SQVTM, CDR2 ANQGSEA. This CDR3 is built from 13 residues. V was clipped by 4 bases and J by 1 base, with 9 bases between them. CDR3 DNA: TGCAGCGTTGCGGAGGGCGGCACAGATACGCAGTATTTT. Its translation is CSVAEGGTDTQYF.

The J gene is TRBJ2-5, the V gene TRBV2; no definite D call. The length of the CDR3 is 14 residues. Trimming pared 0 bases from V and 5 bases from J, leaving 10 bases between. Germline CDR1 and CDR2: SNHLY and FYNNEI. The CDR3: CASSEALEWETQYF. CDR3 nucleotide sequence: TGTGCCAGCAGTGAAGCGCTAGAATGGGAGACCCAGTACTTC.

The rearrangement joins TRBV6-1 to TRBJ2-3, with a weak D call TRBD2 (6 bases). Germline V CDR1 and CDR2: MNHNS, SASEGT. There are 14 residues in the CDR3. The V end was cut by 6 bases, the J end by 5 bases, with 15 bases between. The CDR3 region is CASRILASQDTQYF. The CDR3 nucleotides are TGTGCCAGCAGGATACTAGCCTCGCAAGATACGCAGTATTTT.

CDR3 sequence: CASSQGGSGELFF. DNA for the CDR3: TGCGCCAGCAGTCAAGGGGGCTCCGGGGAGCTGTTTTTT. The gene calls are TRBV23-1 and TRBJ2-2; D is perhaps TRBD1 (6 bases). TRBV23-1 is classed as an ORF, of uncertain function. V lost 2 bases and J lost 6, with 7 bases in between. The CDR3 spans 13 residues.

This clone is a singleton in its sample. This chain connects TRBV5-4 to TRBJ2-5; 9 bases map to TRBD1. Per the germline V gene, CDR1 is SGHNT and CDR2 is YYREEE (reference sequence). The CDR3 runs to 15 residues. The V segment lost 3 bases and the J segment 2 bases; nucleotides outside the gene matches: 5. The CDR3 DNA reads as TGTGCCAGCAGCTCGAGACAGGGGGTACAAGAGACCCAGTACTTC. It specifies CASSSRQGVQETQYF. Complete variable domain (other parts from reference TRBV5-4 and TRBJ2-5): ETGVTQSPTHLIKTRGQQVTLRCSSQSGHNTVSWYQQALGQGPQFIFQYYREEENGRGNFPPRFSGLQFPNYSSELNVNALELDDSALYLCASSSRQGVQETQYFGPGTRLLVL.

The chain couples TRBV6-5 to TRBJ2-7, with 7 nucleotides matching TRBD2. CDR3 length equals 14 residues. The germline V gene encodes CDR1 MNHEY and CDR2 SVGAGI. V trimming: 6 bases; J trimming: 6 bases; junction bases outside the gene matches: 11. CDR3 DNA: TGTGCCAGCAGCCTACCGGCTGGGGGGGGCGAGCAGTACTTC. Its protein is CASSLPAGGGEQYF.

The rearrangement joins TRBV19 to TRBJ2-7; D possibly corresponds to TRBD1 (6 bases). The germline CDR1 and CDR2 sequences are LNHDA and SQIVND (reference sequence). The CDR3 loop spans 14 amino acids. V was shortened by 4 bases and J by 1 base, with 11 bases between the two germline ends. This CDR3 is CASSTGQKSYEQYF. The CDR3 region has the DNA TGTGCCAGTAGTACAGGACAGAAATCCTACGAGCAGTACTTC.

The V and J genes are TRBV6-4 and TRBJ1-2; D is perhaps TRBD1 (6 bases). Germline V gives CDR1 MRHNA, CDR2 SNTAGT. Trimming removed 1 base from V and 4 bases from J, with 10 bases in between. There are 14 residues in the CDR3. The CDR3 region is CASSDLGTLYGYTF. CDR3 DNA sequence: TGTGCCAGCAGTGACTTGGGGACACTCTATGGCTACACCTTC.

This rearrangement joins TRBV7-6 to TRBJ1-1; 11 nucleotides agree with TRBD1. Germline loops: CDR1 SGHVS, CDR2 FNYEAQ. With 5 bases clipped from V and 4 bases from J, the junction kept 6 bases outside the gene matches. This CDR3 has 15 amino acids. The CDR3 protein is CASSNRGTGGTEAFF. CDR3 in DNA: TGTGCCAGCAGCAACCGAGGGACAGGGGGCACTGAAGCTTTCTTT.

V and J are TRBV27 and TRBJ2-2; no clear D. CDR3 length: 15 residues. V gave up 4 bases and J gave up 0 bases, with 9 bases separating them. In germline, CDR1 is MNHEY, CDR2 SMNVEV (reference sequence). The CDR3 is CASSWQVANTGELFF. In nucleotides, the CDR3 is TGTGCCAGCAGTTGGCAGGTCGCGAACACCGGGGAGCTGTTTTTT.

A single count supports this clone. J is TRBJ2-1 and V is TRBV27, with TRBD2 matching over 8 bases. Germline CDR1 and CDR2: MNHEY and SMNVEV (reference sequence). The length of the CDR3 is 18 residues. V was clipped by 7 bases and J by 4 bases; unmatched bases: 18. The CDR3 loop reads CASTERKGLAGRYNEQFF. Written as DNA, the CDR3 is TGTGCCAGCACTGAGAGAAAAGGGCTAGCGGGCAGATACAATGAGCAGTTCTTC.

The genes are TRBV4-1 and TRBJ2-1; 10 nucleotides agree with TRBD2. The trim removed 2 bases at V and 4 bases at J, leaving 2 bases unmatched. CDR1 is MGHRA and CDR2 is YSYEKL in the germline V gene. This CDR3 spans 15 amino acids. The CDR3 spells CASSQLAGVYNEQFF. CDR3 nucleotides: TGCGCCAGCAGCCAACTAGCGGGAGTTTACAATGAGCAGTTCTTC.